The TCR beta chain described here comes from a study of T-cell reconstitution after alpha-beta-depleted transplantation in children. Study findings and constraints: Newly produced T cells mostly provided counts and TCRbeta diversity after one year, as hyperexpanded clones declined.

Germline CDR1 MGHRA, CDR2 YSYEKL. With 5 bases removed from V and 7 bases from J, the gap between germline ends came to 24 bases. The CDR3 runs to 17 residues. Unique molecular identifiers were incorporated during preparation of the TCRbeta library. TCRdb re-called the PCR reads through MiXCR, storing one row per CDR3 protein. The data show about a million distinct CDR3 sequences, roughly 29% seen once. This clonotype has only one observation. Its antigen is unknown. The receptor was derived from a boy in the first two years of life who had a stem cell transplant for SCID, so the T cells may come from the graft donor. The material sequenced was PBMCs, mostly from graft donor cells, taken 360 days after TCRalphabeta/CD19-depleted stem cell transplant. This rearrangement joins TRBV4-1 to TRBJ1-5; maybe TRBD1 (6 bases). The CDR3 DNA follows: TGCGCCAGCAGCTCTCGATTTACAGGGTCGCGGGGCCAGCCCCAGCATTTT. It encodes CASSSRFTGSRGQPQHF.